The entry that follows covers one T cell receptor (beta chain) sequence. The entry originates in a study of blood T cell repertoires in COVID-19. As for the study in general: Whether acute or convalescent, the COVID-19 samples came from the United States, Italy and Spain.

The length of the CDR3 is 14 residues. The trim removed 4 bases at V and 6 bases at J, leaving 2 bases unmatched. In germline, CDR1 is SGHRS, CDR2 YFSETQ. The data were produced by immunoSEQ multiplex PCR, yet TCRdb's version contains in-frame clones alone and is incomplete. The sample carries fewer than 40,000 clones, roughly nine tenths recorded once. The sequenced sample was peripheral blood. V gene TRBV5-1 combines with J gene TRBJ1-6; 9 bases line up with TRBD1. The TCR comes from a woman of 80 years or more with active or convalescent COVID-19. The CDR3 bases are TGCGCCAGCAGCCGGACAGGGGCTAATTCACCCCTCCACTTT. This gives the protein CASSRTGANSPLHF. The full variable domain, its missing parts supplied by reference TRBV5-1 and TRBJ1-6, is KAGVTQTPRYLIKTRGQQVTLSCSPISGHRSVSWYQQTPGQGLQFLFEYFSETQRNKGNFPGRFSGRQFSNSRSEMNVSTLELGDSALYLCASSRTGANSPLHFGNGTRLTVT.